This T cell receptor beta chain was sequenced in a study of immune evolution from preneoplasia to lung adenocarcinoma. Produced via immunoSEQ multiplex PCR; TCRdb's table is partial and in-frame only. Altogether 15,000 to 20,000 clones are present, 80% to 90% being singletons, with the ten largest covering about 2.5%. This clone has just a few counts. The CDR3 runs to 12 residues. Trimming shortened V by 5 bases and J by 6 bases, and 7 bases separated the two germline ends. Germline lookup yields CDR1 SEHNR and CDR2 FQNEAQ (reference sequence). This rearrangement joins TRBV7-9 to TRBJ2-2, with D uncertain. Sequencing input: FFPE invasive lung adenocarcinoma tissue. The TCR sequence derives from an older person with invasive lung adenocarcinoma. CDR3 coding DNA: TGTGCCAGCAGCCGTTCATCCGGGGAGCTGTTTTTT. Translation: CASSRSSGELFF.